This T cell receptor (beta chain) was recorded in a study of blood T cell repertoires in COVID-19. Clones were sequenced by immunoSEQ multiplex PCR, and TCRdb holds only the in-frame ones, with some missing. The sample gives 150,000 or so clones, under 90% of which show up once; nearly 3.5% is in the top ten. The CDR3 is 12 residues long. CDR1 is SQVTM, CDR2 ANQGSEA, per germline. The J segment lost 7 bases and the V segment lost 6 bases, leaving 8 bases of the junction unmatched. Donors in Cohort 3 counted as recovered after two negative PCRs, clearance, or symptom resolution. The origin of this receptor is a woman in her sixties or seventies who had recovered from COVID-19. The sample consisted of PBMCs or T cells enriched from blood (not recorded which). The chain is built from TRBV29-1 and TRBJ2-7, with 8 bases that match TRBD2. The CDR3 sequence: CSVTGGAGEQYF. In nucleotides, the CDR3 is TGCAGCGTAACCGGGGGGGCAGGGGAGCAGTACTTC.